This T cell receptor (beta chain) originates from a study of T cell clonality in common variable immunodeficiency. Germline-derived CDR1 and CDR2 are GTSNPN and SVGIG (reference sequence). CDR3 length equals 15 residues. Trimming took off 5 bases at V and 2 bases at J, with 17 bases between the two ends. Study-wide points: Reportedly, TCR beta sequences from common variable immunodeficiency showed fewer deletions and N-nucleotide insertions.

The table lists this clone with many counts. What it recognizes is unknown. The read halts 3 residues ahead of the CDR3 end, with the missing end drawn from the germline J gene. Some clones are missing from TCRdb's copy, which holds only in-frame ones; the method was immunoSEQ multiplex PCR. This sample has around 25,000 clones and no singletons, with approximately 25% in the ten largest. Source material: peripheral blood mononuclear cells. The chain has TRBV30 and TRBJ2-3; D is undetermined. This sequence originates from a human donor with common variable immunodeficiency. The CDR3: CAWFRQASFTDTQYF. Incomplete CDR3 DNA: TGTGCCTGGTTCCGTCAGGCCTCGTTCACAGATACG.